The sequence of this T cell receptor (beta chain) was determined in a study of T cells in tuberculosis. Germline V gene lookup returns CDR1 KGHSH and CDR2 LQKENI. With V trimmed by 6 bases and J by 4 bases, 4 bases remained unmatched. The CDR3 contains 13 residues. Time point reported: new active TB diagnosis, blood taken before or within 7 days of starting treatment. Each clinical donor contributed on average around 92,000 T cells from unsorted cryopreserved PBMC. Assay: immunoSEQ multiplex PCR; the TCRdb copy retains only in-frame clones and omits some. There are 25,000 to 35,000 clones in the sample; around 92% occur only once, and 6.5% to 8.5% lies in the top ten.

The clonotype originates from an adult with tuberculosis. Some clones in this sample may be carry-over from other donors' samples. The chain has TRBV18 and TRBJ1-2; 8 bases agree with TRBD1. The input for sequencing was PBMCs, taken at tuberculosis diagnosis. CDR3 residues: CASSYGQGYGYTF. CDR3 sequence (DNA): TGTGCCAGCTCGTATGGACAGGGCTATGGCTACACCTTC.